The 3 T cell receptor beta chains in this list originate from one sample, sequenced in a study of cytomegalovirus exposure and HLA in healthy donors (dated 2017 in TCRdb). The library was prepared using the immunoSEQ multiplex PCR assay. A mixture of 60 forward primers for TCR Vbeta segments and 13 reverse primers for TCR Jbeta segments was used in the multiplex PCR. Not all clones reach the TCRdb copy of this immuneACCESS table, which keeps in-frame sequences only. Checked studies attribute under half of the gap to unresolved V genes and leave the rest unexplained. The table for this sample lists about 200,000 clones; 79% of them were counted only once. 4.4% of the sample is taken by the ten largest. The material sequenced was PBMCs. Receptors were obtained from a woman aged 25 to 39 in good health and CMV-seropositive.

The V call is TRBV18, the J call TRBJ2-6, with a tentative D call TRBD2 (6 bases). CDR1 and CDR2 (germline): KGHSH, LQKENI. Deletions cut 4 bases from V and 4 bases from J, with 14 bases between. The CDR3 covers 16 residues. The chain's CDR3 is CASSRTGGAGANVLTF. CDR3 coding DNA: TGTGCCAGCTCACGAACTGGCGGGGCCGGGGCCAACGTCCTGACTTTC.

This rearrangement joins TRBV4-1 to TRBJ2-1; 10 positions agree with TRBD2. Germline assignment: CDR1 MGHRA and CDR2 YSYEKL. This CDR3 region has 12 residues. V lost 4 bases to trimming and J lost 15 bases; unmatched junction nucleotides: 6. The CDR3 DNA reads as TGCGCCAGCAGCCCGGAGCGGGGGGGTAGGTTCTTC. As protein: CASSPERGGRFF.

The V gene is TRBV7-9, the J gene TRBJ2-7; D remains ambiguous. The CDR3 sequence is 11 residues long. Per the germline V gene, CDR1 is SEHNR and CDR2 is FQNEAQ (reference sequence). Trimming removed 8 bases from V and 1 base from J, with 6 bases in between. The CDR3 DNA follows: TGTGCCAGCGGCTCTTCCTACGAGCAGTACTTC. Protein product: CASGSSYEQYF.